This passage covers 9 T cell receptor beta chains from one sample sequenced in a study of shared clonotypes between healthy human individuals. Sequencing used immunoSEQ multiplex PCR; TCRdb keeps in-frame clones, though not all of them. In the table there are 2 million to 3 million clones, 85% to 95% of which are singletons. Sequencing was carried out using naive CD4+ T cells sorted from blood. The subset was: CD45RA+ positively selected. The receptors were sampled from a man aged 18 to 29 in good health.

The V gene is TRBV2, the J gene TRBJ1-3; possible D gene TRBD1, 5 bases. Trimming cost V 6 bases and J 0 bases, with 9 bases left between them. Germline loops: CDR1 SNHLY, CDR2 FYNNEI. The length of the CDR3 is 14 residues. CDR3 in amino acids: CASREGISGNTIYF. The CDR3 region has the DNA TGTGCCAGCAGAGAGGGGATCTCTGGAAACACCATATATTTT.

This clone appeared once. The V and J genes are TRBV7-2 and TRBJ2-3, with D possibly TRBD2 on 5 matching bases. Trimming pared 5 bases from V and 5 bases from J, leaving 17 bases between. The CDR3 has 15 residues. Per germline, CDR1 SGHTA and CDR2 FQGNSA. CDR3 DNA: TGTGCCAGCAGCGTAAGCGGAGGTGGTAGAGATACGCAGTATTTT. Translating it yields CASSVSGGGRDTQYF.

V gene TRBV7-8 combines with J gene TRBJ1-6; TRBD1 aligns across 7 bases. V lost 6 bases, J lost 5 bases, and 13 bases stayed unmatched. The germline gives CDR1 SGHVS, CDR2 FQNEAQ. The CDR3 length is 17 residues. This CDR3 is CASSGTSFGTDNSPLHF. The CDR3 DNA reads TGTGCCAGCAGTGGAACCTCTTTCGGGACAGATAATTCACCCCTCCACTTT.

The chain employs TRBV6-6 and TRBJ2-5; 7 bases agree with TRBD2. Germline trimming cut 5 bases from V and 4 bases from J; bases unmatched to any gene: 4. The CDR3 loop spans 13 amino acids. Germline CDR1 reads MNHNY; CDR2 reads SVGAGI (reference sequence). CDR3 sequence (DNA): TGTGCCAGCAGTAATGGGGAGGGAGAGACCCAGTACTTC. Translating gives CASSNGEGETQYF.

V and J are TRBV6-1 and TRBJ1-1; D remains ambiguous. Per the germline V gene, CDR1 is MNHNS and CDR2 is SASEGT. The CDR3 length is 11 residues. V was cut by 0 bases and J by 7 bases, with 3 bases left in between. CDR3 in amino acids: CASSEAFEAFF. CDR3 DNA sequence: TGTGCCAGCAGTGAAGCTTTTGAAGCTTTCTTT.

About this clone itself: At one end, the junction sequence differs from germline, possibly due to a read error. The J gene is TRBJ1-1, the V gene TRBV7-2; TRBD1 is a possible D gene (6 bases). From germline, CDR1 is SGHTA and CDR2 FQGNSA. This CDR3 is built from 14 residues. CDR3 DNA: TGCGCCAGCAGCCAAGAGACCAGGGGCACTGAAGCTTTCTTT. Its protein product is CASSQETRGTEAFF.

The count of this clone is one. The chain joins TRBV18 to TRBJ2-1; D ambiguous. The CDR3 extends over 14 amino acids. V was trimmed by 2 bases and J by 10 bases, leaving 15 bases between them. Germline loops: CDR1 KGHSH, CDR2 LQKENI. CDR3 coding DNA: TGTGCCAGCTCACCAACTCTCAAGGGTGAGGAGCAGTTCTTC. Amino acid sequence: CASSPTLKGEEQFF.

This chain joins TRBV7-8 and TRBJ1-4, with TRBD1 matching 10 bases. This CDR3 has 13 amino acids. CDR1 and CDR2 (germline): SGHVS, FQNEAQ. The V gene end was trimmed by 4 bases and the J gene end by 7 bases; junction bases not matched to a gene: 0. The CDR3 region is CASSWDRGEKLFF. The CDR3 region has the DNA TGTGCCAGCAGCTGGGACAGGGGTGAAAAACTGTTTTTT.

On this clone: Compared with germline, one end of the junction differs, possibly owing to a read error. V is TRBV5-1 and J is TRBJ2-3; possibly TRBD1 or TRBD2 for D (6 bases each). The CDR3 contains 14 residues. The germline V gene has CDR1 SGHRS and CDR2 YFSETQ. The chain's CDR3 is CASSGGLSTDMQYF. The CDR3 DNA follows: TGCGCCAGCAGCGGGGGGCTAAGCACAGATATGCAGTATTTT.